The present T cell receptor (beta chain) was sequenced within a study of regulatory T cells in long-lasting Graves disease. Study-wide context: Persistent cases were those of Graves' disease that involved over 5 years of antithyroid drugs with positive TSH receptor antibodies. Study-level findings and limits: Limited samples may have lowered accuracy.

Described time point: persistent/refractory GD, antithyroid drugs over 5 years with positive TRAb. The TCR library was made from RNA that had been extracted from PBMCs in TRIzol. In each case, Graves' disease was diagnosed per American Thyroid Association guidelines. J gave up 2 bases and V 5 bases, and 8 bases lay outside the gene matches. Germline CDR1 MNHEY, CDR2 SMNVEV (reference sequence). The CDR3 covers 15 residues. This clonotype occurred many times. Its antigen is undetermined. Construction of the TCR beta libraries employed iRepertoire HTBI primers in conjunction with Arm-PCR of CDR3 regions. TCRdb ran MiXCR on the multiplex PCR reads and lists one entry per CDR3 protein. The data hold about 300,000 distinct CDR3 sequences, with around a fifth observed a single time.

The chain carries TRBV27 and TRBJ2-7, with TRBD2 matching 8 bases. This clonotype was sampled from a female donor with Graves disease. This specimen consisted of peripheral blood mononuclear cells (PBMCs), obtained when the disease was refractory, from a patient treated with antithyroid drugs. This CDR3 is CASSPSGGRPYEQYF. In DNA, the CDR3 is TGTGCCAGCAGTCCTTCGGGAGGGCGACCCTACGAGCAGTACTTC.